The text below deals with one T cell receptor beta chain. The antigen it recognizes is unknown. No clone much larger than this one lies a single base away; base qualities are absent. The cohort comprised more than 550 healthy bone marrow donors. At the time of sampling, every cohort member was nominally healthy, though immune exposures that went unrecorded were likely present. The donor tested CMV seronegative and was one of the 352 seronegative cohort members. Each donor provided a peripheral blood sample, and peripheral blood mononuclear cells were used for TCR beta sequencing. Genomic DNA was extracted from the blood cell samples with the Qiagen DNeasy Blood Extraction Kit. The source of the sample is a study of cytomegalovirus exposure and HLA in healthy donors (dated by TCRdb to the late 2010s). Looking at the study overall: According to an earlier analysis of 587 of the donors, some 180 million T cells yielded 117 million unique TCR beta sequences and roughly 280 Gb of sequence data. Approximately 310 gigabases of sequencing data and 78 million or so unique TCR sequences were included in an early release covering about 700 HLA-typed donors. Among the roughly 410 genotyped donors, approximately 81% belonged to the genetic ancestry cluster associated with self-reported Caucasian donors. The study was designed to test whether signatures of past pathogen exposure could be identified by cataloging public T cell receptors. The T cell repertoires of around 670 subjects were profiled by immunosequencing and related to cytomegalovirus serostatus. In addition to the first cohort of several hundred subjects, a separate validation cohort of around 110 different subjects was used. To predict cytomegalovirus infection status, the study brought together high-throughput TCR immunosequencing, statistical association of individual TCRs with disease status, and machine learning. A later analysis re-examined previously published TCR beta repertoires from more than 600 donors and added high-resolution HLA genotyping to investigate patterns of TCR occurrence. Rather than drawing on any new phenotypic data, the later analysis identified candidate immune exposures from TCR beta sequences and the way those sequences occurred across donors. An earlier analysis of a few hundred of the donors applied high-throughput TCR beta sequencing to assess whether each TCR beta V gene segment acted as functional or pseudogenic. Donor age, sex, ethnicity and CMV serostatus were collected together with the repertoire data. A later genetic analysis used genome-wide SNP genotypes for about three fifths of the 666 donors, treating that subset as a discovery cohort. Every discovery cohort repertoire had been produced on one sequencing platform. Class I and class II HLA loci were covered by the typing at four-digit resolution. The number of donors typed differed by locus, with roughly 620-630 for A, B, C, DRB1 and DQB1, 522 for DQA1, 600 to 610 for DPA1, and over 400 for DPB1. Five DR-DQ haplotypes were handled as single units for association and clustering, since linkage in the cohort was strong. Among about 360 genotyped donors of the cohort, an average of about 240,000 unique TCR beta nucleotide sequences were sequenced per donor, roughly 18% of them non-productive. General conclusions and limits of the study: A cluster of highly shared sequence variants was judged likely to represent a technical artifact of the sequencing pipeline. In a later analysis, TCR association rates were found to vary across HLA loci, with the most associated TCRs seen for DRB1 alleles and the fewest for HLA-C alleles. In a later genetic analysis, a missense DCLRE1C variant was associated with V-gene and J-gene trimming of TCR beta chains, and the association was replicated in an independent cohort. HLA typing was unavailable for some donors at each locus, so association tests used only the typed subset. In a later analysis, HLA-associated TCR beta chains were found to be more clonally expanded and to have lower generation probabilities than equally common non-associated chains. In vitro tests confirmed that a few of the cytomegalovirus-associated TCR beta chains recognize cytomegalovirus antigens. Several of the top co-occurrence clusters appeared to be linked to parvovirus B19, influenza, CMV and Epstein-Barr virus, according to a later analysis. According to a later genetic analysis, donors in an Asian-associated ancestry cluster had fewer N-insertions in productive TCRs than the roughly 660-donor mean. The classifier was reported to diagnose cytomegalovirus status with high specificity and sensitivity in both the original and validation cohorts. The presence/absence analyses assumed that sequencing depth was roughly uniform across donors, and that assumption may not be true. Most TCR sequences were seen in very few donors, while some public TCRs were found in many individuals. The only immune exposure information available for the cohort was CMV serostatus. When HLA alleles, especially DR and DQ, strongly co-occurred, attributing TCR associations to individual alleles was difficult. The authors suggested that the approach could potentially be generalized to other disease states and immunological phenotypes. A later analysis associated some 17,000 TCR beta sequences with specific HLA alleles at a false discovery rate of 0.05. Correlated functional status among segregating V segments might reflect linkage disequilibrium, but an unknown experimental factor could not be ruled out. Only TCR beta chains were sequenced in this cohort, and the absence of alpha or paired-chain data limited detectable features. Broadly in line with IMGT annotations, most TCR beta V segments showed up in productive rearrangements about 87% or about 30% of the time in an earlier analysis of a few hundred of the donors. Because counts were too low, some 17 rarely observed V segments, including chromosome 9 orphons, were left out of the earlier analysis of several hundred of the donors. A further reported finding was that TCR beta sequences accurately predicted the HLA-A and HLA-B alleles for most subjects in the first cohort. A later analysis found that most CMV-associated TCR beta chains appeared HLA-restricted, with HLA associations seemingly driven largely by CMV exposure. The study gave a list of more than 150 TCR beta chains associated with cytomegalovirus.

The library was made by the immunoSEQ multiplex PCR assay. For the multiplex PCR, a mixture combining 60 forward primers for TCR Vbeta segments and 13 reverse primers for TCR Jbeta segments was used. The CDR3 region of rearranged TCR beta genes was amplified from genomic DNA with a multiplex PCR assay. Amplified TCR beta libraries were sequenced as 87-base-pair reads on the Illumina HiSeq System. In the authors' own workflow: Across the 640 or so repertoires, a later analysis counted 78 million or so unique TCR beta chains, 9.5 million to 13 million of which were shared by at least two donors. Raw reads were error-corrected and collapsed into unique sequences with a nearest-neighbor algorithm that merged closely related sequences to remove PCR and sequencing errors. CDR3 sequences were aligned to IMGT reference sequences to assign V, D and J gene segments. For a sequence to be retained, a match of at least six nucleotides to both a V gene segment and a J gene segment was required. A rearrangement counted as productive if the CDR3 had no stop codons and remained in frame with V and J, and every other rearrangement counted as non-productive. Following IMGT convention, CDR3 was defined as the stretch from the second conserved V-encoded cysteine up to the conserved J-encoded phenylalanine. The earlier analysis of about 620 of the donors excluded sequences that lacked an unambiguous match to a single V gene segment. In an earlier analysis of a few hundred of the donors, V segments were called functional above 56.7% productive rearrangements and were called segregating when the between-donor standard deviation exceeded 5%. A statistical classification framework was built for diagnosing cytomegalovirus status from the catalog of TCR beta chain sequences. A later analysis assigned V and J genes by comparing TCR nucleotide sequences with IMGT/GENE-DB human TR gene sequences. In a later analysis, CDR3 sequences and most-parsimonious VDJ recombination scenarios were assigned using the TCRdist pipeline. In a later analysis, each TCR beta chain was defined by its CDR3 amino acid sequence together with its V-gene family, and reads without a unique V-gene family were excluded. In a later analysis, fewer than 650 highly shared, low-generation-probability nucleotide sequences were removed to address suspected cross-contamination and a sequencing artifact. In a later analysis, a clonal expansion index for each public chain was calculated from normalized within-repertoire ranks of inferred template counts. Generation probabilities in a later analysis came from a VDJ recombination model fitted to out-of-frame rearrangements, and those results were checked against IGoR. In a later analysis, TCR-TCR, TCR-HLA and TCR-CMV co-occurrence was scored with hypergeometric tests, and a repertoire-size bias correction was applied to TCR pairs. False discovery rates were estimated in a later analysis by permuting HLA or CMV assignments 20 times. A later analysis grouped co-occurring TCRs with DBSCAN, adding TCRdist sequence similarity when clustering within HLA-allele-positive subsets. Co-occurrence clustering excluded repertoires with fewer than 30,000 or more than 120,000 public chains, plus five with anomalous nucleotide sharing. The table comes from immuneACCESS by way of TCRdb, which keeps in-frame sequences with V and J called. Part of the clones is missing from these tables; in studies checked, under half for an unresolved V gene and the rest for unknown reasons. V, J and clone size were drawn from that table, and D and trimming were deduced from the DNA. This sample holds about 76,000 clones; 79% were observed only once. Of the sample, roughly 2.5% falls within the top ten clones.

The receptor was isolated from a man aged 30 to 45 in good health and CMV-seronegative. Sequences were obtained from PBMCs.

The CDR3 region has the sequence CASSFGQGGRTEAFF. The nucleotides read TGTGCCAGCAGCTTCGGACAGGGGGGAAGGACTGAAGCTTTCTTT. The V and J segments used are TRBV5-6 and TRBJ1-1; TRBD1 matches 10 bases in the middle. According to the germline V gene, CDR1 reads SGHDT and CDR2 reads YYEEEE. From V the trimming removes 2 bases and from J it removes 5 bases, while the gene matches leave 6 bases of the junction unaccounted for. Spanning cysteine to phenylalanine, the CDR3 consists of 15 amino acids. This entry keeps only the CDR3 DNA: 45 bases, framed from base 1.